This TCR beta chain was obtained from a study of blood T cells in healthy people across ages. The authors drew 7.5 to 10 milliliters of peripheral blood from each donor. In germline, CDR1 is MGHRA, CDR2 YSYEKL. This CDR3 region has 15 residues. Trimming took 4 bases from V and 6 from J; bases not matched to a gene: 8. Only a few counts were recorded for this clonotype. For the second PCR, which ran for about 7 to 11 cycles, a sample-barcoded 5' primer and a J-beta primer mix were used. Each cDNA was tagged by a template-switch adaptor containing 12 random nucleotides. TCRdb reanalysed the 5' RACE reads using MiXCR and keeps one entry per CDR3 protein. Of 1.8 million or so distinct CDR3 sequences listed, about two fifths are singletons.

V and J are TRBV4-1 and TRBJ1-2; TRBD1 aligns across 10 bases. This sequence originates from a human donor in good health. Sequenced input: blood. The CDR3 region is CASSREGGTGDGYTF. CDR3 coding DNA: TGCGCCAGCAGCCGCGAGGGTGGGACAGGGGATGGCTACACCTTC.